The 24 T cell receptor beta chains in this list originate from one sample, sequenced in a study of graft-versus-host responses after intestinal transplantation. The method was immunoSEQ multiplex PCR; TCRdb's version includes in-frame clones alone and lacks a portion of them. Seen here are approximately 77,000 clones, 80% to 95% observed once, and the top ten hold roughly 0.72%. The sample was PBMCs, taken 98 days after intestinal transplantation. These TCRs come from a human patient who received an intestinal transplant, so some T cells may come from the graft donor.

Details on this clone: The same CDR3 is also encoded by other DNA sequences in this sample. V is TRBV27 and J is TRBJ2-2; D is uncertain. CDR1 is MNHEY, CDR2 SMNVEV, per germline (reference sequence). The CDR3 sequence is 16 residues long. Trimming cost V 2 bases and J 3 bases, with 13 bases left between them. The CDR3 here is CASSLGPQWDTGELFF. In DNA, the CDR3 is TGTGCCAGCAGTTTAGGGCCCCAATGGGACACCGGGGAGCTGTTTTTT.

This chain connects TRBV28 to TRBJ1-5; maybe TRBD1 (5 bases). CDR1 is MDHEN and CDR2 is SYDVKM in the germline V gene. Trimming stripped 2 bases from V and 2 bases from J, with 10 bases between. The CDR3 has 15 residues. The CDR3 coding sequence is TGTGCCAGCAGTTTACAGGGTTGGGGCAATCAGCCCCAGCATTTT. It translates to CASSLQGWGNQPQHF.

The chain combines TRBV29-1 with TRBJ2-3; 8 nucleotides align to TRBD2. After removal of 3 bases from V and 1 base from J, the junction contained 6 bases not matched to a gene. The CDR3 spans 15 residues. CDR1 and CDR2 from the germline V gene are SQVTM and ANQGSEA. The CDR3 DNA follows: TGCAGCGTTGACCTACCGACTAGCGGCACAGATACGCAGTATTTT. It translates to CSVDLPTSGTDTQYF.

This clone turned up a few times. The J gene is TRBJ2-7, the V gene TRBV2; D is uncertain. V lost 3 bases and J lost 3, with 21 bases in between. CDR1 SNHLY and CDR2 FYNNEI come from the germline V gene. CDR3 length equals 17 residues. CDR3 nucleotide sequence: TGTGCCAGCAGTGATTCTGTACGCCTCCTCTCCGTCTACGAGCAGTACTTC. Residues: CASSDSVRLLSVYEQYF.

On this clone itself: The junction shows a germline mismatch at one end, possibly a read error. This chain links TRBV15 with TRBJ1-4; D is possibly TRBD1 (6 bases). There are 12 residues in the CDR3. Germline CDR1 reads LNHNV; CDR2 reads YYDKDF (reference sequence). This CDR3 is CAASGGQEKLFF. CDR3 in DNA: TGTGCCGCCAGCGGCGGACAGGAAAAACTGTTTTTT.

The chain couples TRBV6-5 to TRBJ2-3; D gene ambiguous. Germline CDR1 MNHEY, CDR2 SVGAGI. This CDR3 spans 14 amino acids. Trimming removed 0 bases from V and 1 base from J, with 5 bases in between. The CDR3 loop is CASSYSSRTDTQYF. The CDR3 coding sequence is TGTGCCAGCAGTTACTCCAGCCGCACAGATACGCAGTATTTT.

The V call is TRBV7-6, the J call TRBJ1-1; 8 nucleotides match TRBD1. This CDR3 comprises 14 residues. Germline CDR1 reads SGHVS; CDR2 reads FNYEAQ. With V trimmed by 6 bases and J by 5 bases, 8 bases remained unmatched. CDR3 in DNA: TGTGCCAGCAGGCTGACAGGGGAGGCGACTGAAGCTTTCTTT. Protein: CASRLTGEATEAFF.

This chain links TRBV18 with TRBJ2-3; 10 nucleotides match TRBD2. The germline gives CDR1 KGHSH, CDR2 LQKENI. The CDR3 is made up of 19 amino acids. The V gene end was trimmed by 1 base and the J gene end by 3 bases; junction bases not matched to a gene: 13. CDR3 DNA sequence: TGTGCCAGCTCACCACTGGTTTCTAGCGGGAGCTTTTTTACAGATACGCAGTATTTT. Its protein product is CASSPLVSSGSFFTDTQYF.

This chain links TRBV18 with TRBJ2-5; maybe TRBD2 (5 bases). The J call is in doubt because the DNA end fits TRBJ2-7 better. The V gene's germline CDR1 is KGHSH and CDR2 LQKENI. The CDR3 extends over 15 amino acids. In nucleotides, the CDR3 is TGTGCCAGCTCACCAAGGAGGTTGCTCTGCTACGAGCAGTACTTC. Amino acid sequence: CASSPRRLLCYEQYF.

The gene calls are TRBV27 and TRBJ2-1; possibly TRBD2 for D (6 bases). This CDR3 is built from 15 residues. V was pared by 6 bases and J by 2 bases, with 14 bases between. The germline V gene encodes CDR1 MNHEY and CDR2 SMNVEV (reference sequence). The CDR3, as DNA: TGTGCCAGCAGCCCCCGGGGCGGGGCCTACAATGAGCAGTTCTTC. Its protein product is CASSPRGGAYNEQFF.

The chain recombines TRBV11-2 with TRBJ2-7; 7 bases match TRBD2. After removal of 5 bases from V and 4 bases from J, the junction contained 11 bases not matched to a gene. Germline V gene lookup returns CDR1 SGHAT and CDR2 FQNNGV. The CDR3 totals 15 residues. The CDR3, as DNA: TGTGCCAGCAGCCCCCCAGGCGGGAGAGAGTACGAGCAGTACTTC. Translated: CASSPPGGREYEQYF.

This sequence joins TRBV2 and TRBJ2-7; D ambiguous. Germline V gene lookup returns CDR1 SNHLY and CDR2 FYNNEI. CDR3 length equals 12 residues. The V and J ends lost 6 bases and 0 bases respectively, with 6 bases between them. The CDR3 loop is CASRVASYEQYF. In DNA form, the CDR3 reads TGTGCCAGCAGGGTAGCCTCCTACGAGCAGTACTTC.

The CDR3 loop is CASKDSNTEAFF. The DNA of the CDR3 is TGTGCCAGTAAGGACAGTAACACTGAAGCTTTCTTT. The chain combines TRBV19 with TRBJ1-1; TRBD1 might be the D (6 bases). CDR3 size: 12 residues. The V end was cut by 7 bases, the J end by 2 bases, with 8 bases between. Germline CDR1 LNHDA, CDR2 SQIVND (reference sequence). The full variable domain, with the rest looked up from reference TRBV19 and TRBJ1-1, is DGGITQSPKYLFRKEGQNVTLSCEQNLNHDAMYWYRQDPGQGLRLIYYSQIVNDFQKGDIAEGYSVSREKKESFPLTVTSAQKNPTAFYLCASKDSNTEAFFGQGTRLTVV.

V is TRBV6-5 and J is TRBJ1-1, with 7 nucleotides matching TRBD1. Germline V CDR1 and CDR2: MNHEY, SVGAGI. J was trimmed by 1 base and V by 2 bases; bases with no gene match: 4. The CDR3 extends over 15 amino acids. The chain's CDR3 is CASSYVRGQNTEAFF. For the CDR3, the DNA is TGTGCCAGCAGTTACGTTAGGGGGCAGAACACTGAAGCTTTCTTT.

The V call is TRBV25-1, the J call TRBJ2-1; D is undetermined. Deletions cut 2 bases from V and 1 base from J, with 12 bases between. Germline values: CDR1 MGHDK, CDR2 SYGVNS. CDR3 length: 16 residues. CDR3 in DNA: TGTGCCAGCAGTGAACTGACTGGCTCATCCTACAATGAGCAGTTCTTC. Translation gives CASSELTGSSYNEQFF.

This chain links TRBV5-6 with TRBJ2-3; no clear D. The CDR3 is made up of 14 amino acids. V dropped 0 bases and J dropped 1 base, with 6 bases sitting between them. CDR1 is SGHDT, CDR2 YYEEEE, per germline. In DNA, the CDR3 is TGTGCCAGCAGCTTGGGAGGCGGCACAGATACGCAGTATTTT. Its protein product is CASSLGGGTDTQYF.

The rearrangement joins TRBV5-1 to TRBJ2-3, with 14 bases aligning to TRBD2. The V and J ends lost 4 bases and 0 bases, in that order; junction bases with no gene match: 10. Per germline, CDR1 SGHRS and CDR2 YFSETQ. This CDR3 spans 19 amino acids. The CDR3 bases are TGCGCCAGCAGCCTTACCGGGACTAGCGGGGGCTCTAGCACAGATACGCAGTATTTT. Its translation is CASSLTGTSGGSSTDTQYF.

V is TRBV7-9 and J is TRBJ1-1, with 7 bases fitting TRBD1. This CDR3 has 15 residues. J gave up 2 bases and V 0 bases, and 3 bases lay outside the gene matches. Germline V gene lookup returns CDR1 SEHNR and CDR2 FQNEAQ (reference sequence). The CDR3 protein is CASSLAGTANTEAFF. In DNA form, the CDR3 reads TGTGCCAGCAGCTTAGCGGGGACAGCCAACACTGAAGCTTTCTTT.

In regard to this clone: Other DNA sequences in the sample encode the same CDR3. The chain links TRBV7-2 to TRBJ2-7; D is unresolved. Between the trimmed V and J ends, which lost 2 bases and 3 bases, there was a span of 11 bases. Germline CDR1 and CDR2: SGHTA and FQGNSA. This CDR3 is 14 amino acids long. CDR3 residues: CASSLLGSRYEQYF. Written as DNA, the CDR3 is TGTGCCAGCAGCTTATTAGGGTCTCGCTACGAGCAGTACTTC. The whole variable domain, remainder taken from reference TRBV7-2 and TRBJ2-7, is GAGVSQSPSNKVTEKGKDVELRCDPISGHTALYWYRQSLGQGLEFLIYFQGNSAPDKSGLPSDRFSAERTGGSVSTLTIQRTQQEDSAVYLCASSLLGSRYEQYFGPGTRLTVT.

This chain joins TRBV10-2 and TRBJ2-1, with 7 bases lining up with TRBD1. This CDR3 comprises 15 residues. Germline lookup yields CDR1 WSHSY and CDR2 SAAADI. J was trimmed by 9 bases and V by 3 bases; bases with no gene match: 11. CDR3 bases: TGCGCCAGCAGTGATATGAAGGGGGCGCTGGGTGAGCAGTTCTTC. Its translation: CASSDMKGALGEQFF.

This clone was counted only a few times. The chain's CDR3 is CASSYGEGGELFF. The CDR3 region has the DNA TGTGCCAGCAGTTATGGGGAGGGGGGGGAGCTGTTTTTT. The V call is TRBV27, the J call TRBJ2-2; 7 bases match TRBD2. Trimming cost V 4 bases and J 8 bases; bases outside gene matches: 4. This CDR3 has 13 residues. Germline lookup yields CDR1 MNHEY and CDR2 SMNVEV (reference sequence).

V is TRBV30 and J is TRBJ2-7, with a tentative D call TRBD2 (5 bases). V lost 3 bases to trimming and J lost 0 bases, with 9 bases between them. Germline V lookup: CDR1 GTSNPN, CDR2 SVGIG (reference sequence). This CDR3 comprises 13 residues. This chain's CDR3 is CAWSTGDSYEQYF. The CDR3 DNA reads TGTGCCTGGAGCACCGGGGACTCCTACGAGCAGTACTTC.

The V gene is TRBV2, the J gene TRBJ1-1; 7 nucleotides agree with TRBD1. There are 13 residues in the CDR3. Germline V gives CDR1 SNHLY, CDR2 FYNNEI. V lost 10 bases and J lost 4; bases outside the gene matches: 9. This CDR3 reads CANPTGWGTEAFF. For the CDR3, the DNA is TGTGCCAACCCGACAGGGTGGGGCACTGAAGCTTTCTTT.

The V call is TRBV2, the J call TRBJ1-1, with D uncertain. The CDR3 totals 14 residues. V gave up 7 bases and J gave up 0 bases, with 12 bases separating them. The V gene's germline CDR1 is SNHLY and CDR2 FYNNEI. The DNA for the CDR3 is TGTGCCAGCACCCCCCGCGGGTTGAACACTGAAGCTTTCTTT. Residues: CASTPRGLNTEAFF.